The 29 T cell receptor beta chains below were found in one sample sequenced in a study of cytotoxic CD8 clonotypes in ibrutinib-treated CLL. TCRdb's copy holds only in-frame clones and misses some; the assay was immunoSEQ multiplex PCR. The sample comprises some 98,000 clones, 60% to 80% of which are singletons, and less than 35% rests with the top ten. Sequencing was performed on PBMCs, taken after 12 months of ibrutinib treatment. The origin of the receptors is a human donor with chronic lymphocytic leukemia.

V and J are TRBV30 and TRBJ2-7; TRBD1 matches 9 bases. CDR1 GTSNPN and CDR2 SVGIG come from the germline V gene (reference sequence). CDR3 size: 13 residues. V trimming: 0 bases; J trimming: 10 bases; junction bases outside the gene matches: 7. In DNA form, the CDR3 reads TGTGCCTGGAGTGTACGGTGGACAGGGGAACAGTACTTC. It encodes CAWSVRWTGEQYF.

The J gene is TRBJ1-6, the V gene TRBV30; D might be TRBD1 (5 bases). Germline V CDR1 and CDR2: GTSNPN, SVGIG (reference sequence). This CDR3 contains 14 residues. V gave up 4 bases and J gave up 9 bases, with 16 bases separating them. The CDR3 nucleotides are TGTGCCTGGACCCCGGGAGGGGAGATTTCACCCCTCCACTTT. Residues: CAWTPGGEISPLHF.

This chain uses TRBV19 with TRBJ1-5, with TRBD1 as a possible D gene (6 bases). V was pared by 7 bases and J by 4 bases, with 29 bases between. The V gene's germline CDR1 is LNHDA and CDR2 SQIVND (reference sequence). The CDR3 contains 19 residues. For the CDR3, the DNA is TGTGCCAGTACCTTTTACCCCCCCACACAGGGCGAAATTAATCAGCCCCAGCATTTT. This gives the protein CASTFYPPTQGEINQPQHF.

V and J are TRBV7-3 and TRBJ2-7; 10 bases match TRBD2. V shed 2 bases, J shed 3 bases, and the junction held 4 bases outside the gene matches. Germline assignment: CDR1 SGHTA and CDR2 FQGTGA. The CDR3 spans 15 residues. The CDR3 sequence is CASSLGLAGVYEQYF. The CDR3 DNA sequence: TGTGCCAGCAGCTTAGGCCTAGCGGGGGTCTACGAGCAGTACTTC.

This clone was observed a single time. J is TRBJ1-2 and V is TRBV11-3; D might be TRBD1 (5 bases). The CDR3 runs 15 residues. V lost 1 base, J lost 2 bases, and 11 bases lay in between. From germline, CDR1 is SGHNT and CDR2 YENEEA. CDR3: CASSLVLKGNYGYTF. DNA of the CDR3: TGTGCCAGCAGCTTAGTATTGAAGGGGAACTATGGCTACACCTTC.

The chain carries TRBV7-9 and TRBJ2-1; 9 bases agree with TRBD2. The CDR3 sequence is 16 residues long. Per germline, CDR1 SEHNR and CDR2 FQNEAQ (reference sequence). The junction had 6 bases not matched to a gene; V was cut back by 4 bases and J by 2 bases. CDR3 amino acids: CASSSRTSAPYNEQFF. The DNA for the CDR3 is TGTGCCAGCAGCTCGAGGACTAGCGCTCCCTACAATGAGCAGTTCTTC.

The chain recombines TRBV2 with TRBJ1-5; no definite D call. CDR3 size: 15 residues. Germline V gene data show CDR1 as SNHLY and CDR2 as FYNNEI. V lost 2 bases and J lost 2, with 10 bases in between. The CDR3 DNA reads TGTGCCAGCAGTGAATCTACAGCTGGCAATCAGCCCCAGCATTTT. This encodes CASSESTAGNQPQHF.

This rearrangement joins TRBV7-3 to TRBJ2-7, with TRBD2 matching 14 bases. Germline CDR1 SGHTA, CDR2 FQGTGA. V shed 6 bases, J shed 3 bases, and the junction held 4 bases outside the gene matches. The CDR3 is 15 amino acids. The CDR3 DNA reads as TGTGCCAGCAGACAGGGGACTAGCGGGGGCTACGAGCAGTACTTC. It encodes CASRQGTSGGYEQYF.

This clone was seen only once. The chain links TRBV9 to TRBJ2-2; 8 nucleotides agree with TRBD1. V lost 2 bases and J lost 4; bases outside the gene matches: 7. Germline CDR1 reads SGDLS; CDR2 reads YYNGEE. The length of the CDR3 is 16 residues. The CDR3 nucleotides read TGTGCCAGCAGCGTGATGGACAGGGACGGCACCGGGGAGCTGTTTTTT. Protein product: CASSVMDRDGTGELFF.

The genes are TRBV29-1 and TRBJ2-1; weak D call: TRBD2 (6 bases). Trimming removed 7 bases at V and 6 bases at J, with 22 bases between. Germline assignment: CDR1 SQVTM and CDR2 ANQGSEA. The CDR3 has 15 amino acids. This CDR3 reads CSGGGDGERRNEQFF. CDR3 coding DNA: TGCAGCGGCGGCGGGGACGGGGAAAGGCGCAATGAGCAGTTCTTC.

This sequence joins TRBV6-1 and TRBJ2-1, with TRBD1 matching over 12 bases. Per germline, CDR1 MNHNS and CDR2 SASEGT. The CDR3 consists of 17 residues. With V trimmed by 4 bases and J by 3 bases, 7 bases remained unmatched. The CDR3 coding sequence is TGTGCCAGCAGTGTTGAGGGACAGGGGGCCTTCTACAATGAGCAGTTCTTC. It encodes CASSVEGQGAFYNEQFF.

The V and J genes are TRBV5-1 and TRBJ2-3; D perhaps matches TRBD1 (5 bases). The CDR3 totals 13 residues. Trimming pared 5 bases from V and 1 base from J, leaving 8 bases between. CDR1 is SGHRS and CDR2 is YFSETQ in the germline V gene. The CDR3 nucleotides read TGCGCCAGCAGGCTACAGGGCACAGATACGCAGTATTTT. It specifies CASRLQGTDTQYF. The entire variable domain, with the rest obtained from reference TRBV5-1 and TRBJ2-3, is as follows: KAGVTQTPRYLIKTRGQQVTLSCSPISGHRSVSWYQQTPGQGLQFLFEYFSETQRNKGNFPGRFSGRQFSNSRSEMNVSTLELGDSALYLCASRLQGTDTQYFGPGTRLTVL.

The chain couples TRBV6-1 to TRBJ2-7; 10 positions match TRBD1. The CDR3 has 14 amino acids. V dropped 6 bases and J dropped 3; count of bases not matched to a gene: 5. The germline V gene encodes CDR1 MNHNS and CDR2 SASEGT. CDR3 DNA: TGTGCCAGCAGGCGACAGGGGGCTAACTACGAGCAGTACTTC. Amino acids: CASRRQGANYEQYF.

The V call is TRBV2, the J call TRBJ2-2, with TRBD2 matching over 7 bases. After removal of 2 bases from V and 4 bases from J, the junction contained 4 bases not matched to a gene. CDR3 length: 15 residues. Germline V CDR1 and CDR2: SNHLY, FYNNEI. The CDR3 nucleotides read TGTGCCAGCAGTGAACAGGGAGGGGTCACCGGGGAGCTGTTTTTT. Translated, it gives CASSEQGGVTGELFF.

This rearrangement joins TRBV28 to TRBJ1-5; D is unclear. The V gene's germline CDR1 is MDHEN and CDR2 SYDVKM. The CDR3 covers 12 residues. V lost 5 bases, J lost 7 bases, and 9 bases lay in between. The chain's CDR3 is CASSLPQQPQHF. CDR3 coding DNA: TGTGCCAGCAGTCTCCCCCAGCAGCCCCAGCATTTT. Variable domain in full (rest from reference TRBV28 and TRBJ1-5): DVKVTQSSRYLVKRTGEKVFLECVQDMDHENMFWYRQDPGLGLRLIYFSYDVKMKEKGDIPEGYSVSREKKERFSLILESASTNQTSMYLCASSLPQQPQHFGDGTRLSIL.

The chain joins TRBV7-2 to TRBJ1-3; weak D call: TRBD1 (5 bases). Germline-derived CDR1 and CDR2 are SGHTA and FQGNSA. This CDR3 has 15 residues. V was cut by 2 bases and J by 3 bases, with 11 bases left in between. The CDR3 DNA reads TGTGCCAGCAGCTTAACTACAGGCGGTGGAAACACCATATATTTT. Its protein product is CASSLTTGGGNTIYF.

The chain is built from TRBV7-2 and TRBJ2-7; a possible D gene is TRBD2 (6 bases). CDR3 length: 15 residues. V lost 4 bases to trimming and J lost 11 bases, with 24 bases between them. In germline, CDR1 is SGHTA, CDR2 FQGNSA. CDR3 sequence reads: CASSWSGTPPLFKYF. Here the CDR3 DNA reads TGTGCCAGCAGCTGGTCCGGGACTCCCCCCTTATTCAAGTACTTC.

This chain uses TRBV7-3 with TRBJ2-5; D uncertain. Germline-derived CDR1 and CDR2 are SGHTA and FQGTGA. The CDR3 has 15 amino acids. The V and J ends lost 5 bases and 2 bases respectively, with 15 bases between them. CDR3 protein: CASSPQPGDQETQYF. DNA for the CDR3: TGTGCCAGCAGCCCCCAGCCTGGGGATCAAGAGACCCAGTACTTC.

This clone has only a few counts. V gene TRBV25-1 combines with J gene TRBJ2-2, with D hard to call. V lost 4 bases to trimming and J lost 4 bases, with 7 bases between them. The CDR3 covers 13 residues. CDR1 is MGHDK, CDR2 SYGVNS, per germline. CDR3 in DNA: TGTGCCAGCAGTGCGCCGCCCACCGGGGAGCTGTTTTTT. It yields the protein CASSAPPTGELFF.

The V and J genes are TRBV18 and TRBJ1-6; possibly TRBD1 for D (6 bases). Germline CDR1 and CDR2: KGHSH and LQKENI. V was clipped by 2 bases and J by 8 bases, with 22 bases between them. This CDR3 is built from 18 residues. The CDR3 protein is CASSPFLGGLDGDSPLHF. DNA of the CDR3: TGTGCCAGCTCACCATTTCTAGGGGGATTGGACGGGGATTCACCCCTCCACTTT.

The chain uses TRBV7-2 and TRBJ2-2, with D maybe TRBD2 (5 bases). This CDR3 is built from 14 residues. Trimming took 1 base from V and 7 from J, leaving 10 bases between them. Germline V gene data show CDR1 as SGHTA and CDR2 as FQGNSA. Here the CDR3 DNA reads TGTGCCAGCAGCTTAGATGCGGGTATCGGGGAGCTGTTTTTT. This codes for CASSLDAGIGELFF.

This sequence joins TRBV6-1 and TRBJ1-3; the D is unclear. Germline V gene data show CDR1 as MNHNS and CDR2 as SASEGT. This CDR3 is 15 amino acids long. Trimming cost V 5 bases and J 7 bases, with 18 bases left between them. The CDR3 bases are TGTGCCAGCAGTCCCGCGGGCAGTAGTGGGAACACCATATATTTT. Amino acid sequence: CASSPAGSSGNTIYF.

This clone occurred a few times. The chain carries TRBV19 and TRBJ2-7, with TRBD1 as a possible D gene (5 bases). This CDR3 contains 13 residues. CDR1 and CDR2 from the germline V gene are LNHDA and SQIVND (reference sequence). V shed 3 bases and J shed 6 bases, with 12 bases lying between them. This CDR3 is CASSIGEGVEQYF. DNA of the CDR3: TGTGCCAGTAGTATCGGTGAAGGGGTCGAGCAGTACTTC.

The chain has TRBV19 and TRBJ1-5; possible D gene TRBD1, 5 bases. The CDR3 totals 13 residues. Between the trimmed V and J ends, which lost 6 bases and 11 bases, there was a span of 17 bases. Germline CDR1 LNHDA, CDR2 SQIVND (reference sequence). CDR3 sequence reads: CASRVGPKGAQHF. CDR3 nucleotide sequence: TGTGCCAGTAGGGTGGGGCCGAAAGGGGCCCAGCATTTT.

The chain carries TRBV10-2 and TRBJ1-1; a weak D match, TRBD1 (6 bases). The CDR3 length is 17 residues. Trimming shortened V by 4 bases and J by 2 bases, and 20 bases separated the two germline ends. The germline CDR1 and CDR2 sequences are WSHSY and SAAADI. The CDR3 protein is CASSGQGRGRGNTEAFF. Written as DNA, the CDR3 is TGCGCCAGCAGTGGGCAGGGGAGAGGTCGGGGAAACACTGAAGCTTTCTTT.

This chain connects TRBV5-6 to TRBJ1-5, with D possibly matching TRBD1 (6 bases). Germline values: CDR1 SGHDT, CDR2 YYEEEE. This CDR3 contains 15 residues. V shed 0 bases and J shed 3 bases, with 10 bases lying between them. The CDR3: CASSLVGAPNQPQHF. The CDR3 nucleotides are TGTGCCAGCAGCTTGGTGGGGGCTCCCAATCAGCCCCAGCATTTT.

The chain joins TRBV30 to TRBJ2-7; a possible D gene is TRBD2 (5 bases). V was pared by 2 bases and J by 9 bases, with 20 bases between. The germline CDR1 and CDR2 sequences are GTSNPN and SVGIG (reference sequence). CDR3 length: 14 residues. CDR3 in DNA: TGTGCCTGGAGTCTGAAAGGGCAGGAAGGGAGGCAGTACTTC. It translates to CAWSLKGQEGRQYF. Filled out from reference TRBV30 and TRBJ2-7, the complete variable domain reads SQTIHQWPATLVQPVGSPLSLECTVEGTSNPNLYWYRQAAGRGLQLLFYSVGIGQISSEVPQNLSASRPQDRQFILSSKKLLLSDSGFYLCAWSLKGQEGRQYFGPGTRLTVT.

The rearrangement joins TRBV5-1 to TRBJ2-5; 8 bases line up with TRBD2. CDR3 length: 19 amino acids. V gave up 3 bases and J gave up 0 bases; unmatched junction bases: 16. Germline V gene data show CDR1 as SGHRS and CDR2 as YFSETQ. CDR3 amino acids: CASSSGAGGHKMYQETQYF. The CDR3 DNA follows: TGCGCCAGCAGCTCAGGGGCGGGGGGACACAAGATGTACCAAGAGACCCAGTACTTC.

J is TRBJ2-1 and V is TRBV28, with 7 nucleotides matching TRBD2. Germline CDR1 and CDR2: MDHEN and SYDVKM. The V and J ends lost 6 bases and 8 bases, in that order; junction bases with no gene match: 7. The CDR3 has 13 amino acids. CDR3 coding DNA: TGTGCCAGCAGCGGGGAGGGTTGGTATGAGCAGTTCTTC. Its protein is CASSGEGWYEQFF.